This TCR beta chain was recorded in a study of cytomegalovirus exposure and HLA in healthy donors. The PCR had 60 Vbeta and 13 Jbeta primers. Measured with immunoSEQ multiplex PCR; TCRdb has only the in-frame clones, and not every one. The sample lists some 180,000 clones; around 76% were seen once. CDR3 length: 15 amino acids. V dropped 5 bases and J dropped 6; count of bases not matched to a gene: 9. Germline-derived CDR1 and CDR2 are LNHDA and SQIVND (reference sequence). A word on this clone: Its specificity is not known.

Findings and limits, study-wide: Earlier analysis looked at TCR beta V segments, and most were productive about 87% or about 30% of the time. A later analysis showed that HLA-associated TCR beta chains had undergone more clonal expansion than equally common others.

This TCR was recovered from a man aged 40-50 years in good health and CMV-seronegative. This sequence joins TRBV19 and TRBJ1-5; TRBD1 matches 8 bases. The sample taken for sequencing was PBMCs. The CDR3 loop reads CASSPGQELGQPQHF. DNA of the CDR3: TGTGCCAGTAGTCCGGGACAGGAGTTAGGTCAGCCCCAGCATTTT.